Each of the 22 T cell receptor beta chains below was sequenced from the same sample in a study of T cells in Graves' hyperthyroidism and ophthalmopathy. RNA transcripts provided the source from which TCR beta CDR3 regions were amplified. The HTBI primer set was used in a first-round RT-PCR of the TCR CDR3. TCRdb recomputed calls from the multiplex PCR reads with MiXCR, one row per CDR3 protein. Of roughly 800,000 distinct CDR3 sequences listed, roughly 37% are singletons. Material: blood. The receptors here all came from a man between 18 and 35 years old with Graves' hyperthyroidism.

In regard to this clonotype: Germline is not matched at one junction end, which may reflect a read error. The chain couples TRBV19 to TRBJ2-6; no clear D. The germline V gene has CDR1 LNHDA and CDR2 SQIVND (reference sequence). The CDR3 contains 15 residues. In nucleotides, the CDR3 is TGTGCCAGTAGTATGTCGGGTTCTGGGGTCAACGTCCTGACTTTC. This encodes CASSMSGSGVNVLTF.

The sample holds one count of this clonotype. The CDR3 spells CSARAGLLETQYF. The CDR3 DNA sequence: TGCAGTGCTCGGGCGGGCCTACTAGAGACCCAGTACTTC. This sequence joins TRBV20-1 and TRBJ2-5, with D perhaps TRBD2 (5 bases). CDR3 length equals 13 residues. V was trimmed by 5 bases and J by 4 bases, leaving 14 bases between them. Germline lookup yields CDR1 DFQATT and CDR2 SNEGSKA (reference sequence).

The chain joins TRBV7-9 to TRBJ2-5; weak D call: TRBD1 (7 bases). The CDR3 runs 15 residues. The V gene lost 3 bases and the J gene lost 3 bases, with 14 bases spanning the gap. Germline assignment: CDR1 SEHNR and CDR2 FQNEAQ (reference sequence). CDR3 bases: TGTGCCAGCAGCTTGGTCGGCAGGGGGGAAGAGACCCAGTACTTC. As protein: CASSLVGRGEETQYF.

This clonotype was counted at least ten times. The CDR3, as DNA: TGCAGTGCGCGACAGGATTGGGCTTTCTTT. Its protein is CSARQDWAFF. This rearrangement joins TRBV20-1 to TRBJ1-1; possibly TRBD1 for D (6 bases). Trimming left V 6 bases short and J 11 bases short, with 13 bases between. CDR3 length: 10 amino acids. The germline gives CDR1 DFQATT, CDR2 SNEGSKA (reference sequence).

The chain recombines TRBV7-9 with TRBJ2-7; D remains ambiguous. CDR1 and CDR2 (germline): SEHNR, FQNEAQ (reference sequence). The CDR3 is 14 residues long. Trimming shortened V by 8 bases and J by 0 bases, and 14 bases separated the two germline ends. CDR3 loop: CASSPKGNSYEQYF. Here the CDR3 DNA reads TGTGCCAGCTCCCCAAAAGGGAACTCCTACGAGCAGTACTTC.

CDR3 coding DNA: TGCGCCAGCAGCTTGTTCCAGGGAAGCACCGGGGAGCTGTTTTTT. Translated: CASSLFQGSTGELFF. The chain recombines TRBV5-1 with TRBJ2-2; possibly TRBD1 for D (5 bases). The CDR3 is made up of 15 amino acids. V was pared by 1 base and J by 4 bases, with 11 bases between. CDR1 and CDR2 (germline): SGHRS, YFSETQ. Based on the CDR3 plus reference TRBV5-1 and TRBJ2-2, the full variable domain is KAGVTQTPRYLIKTRGQQVTLSCSPISGHRSVSWYQQTPGQGLQFLFEYFSETQRNKGNFPGRFSGRQFSNSRSEMNVSTLELGDSALYLCASSLFQGSTGELFFGEGSRLTVL.

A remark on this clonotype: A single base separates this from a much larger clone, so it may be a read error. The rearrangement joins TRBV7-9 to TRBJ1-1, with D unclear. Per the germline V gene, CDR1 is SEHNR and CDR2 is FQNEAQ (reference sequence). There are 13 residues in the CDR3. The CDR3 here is CAGSFGPYTEAFF. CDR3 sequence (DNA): TGTGCCGGCAGCTTCGGCCCTTACACTGAAGCTTTCTTT.

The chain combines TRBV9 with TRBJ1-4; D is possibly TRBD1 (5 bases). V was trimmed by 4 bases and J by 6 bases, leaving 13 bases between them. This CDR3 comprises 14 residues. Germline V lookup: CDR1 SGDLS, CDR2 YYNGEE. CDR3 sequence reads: CASSQAGRDEKLFF. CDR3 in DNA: TGTGCCAGCAGCCAAGCAGGGCGAGATGAAAAACTGTTTTTT.

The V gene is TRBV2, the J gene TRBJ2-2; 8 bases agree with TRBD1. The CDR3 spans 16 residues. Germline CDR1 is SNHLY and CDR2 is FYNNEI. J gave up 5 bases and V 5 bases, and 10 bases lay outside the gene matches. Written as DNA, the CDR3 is TGTGCCAGCAGTCTTCCAGACAGGGGATATACCGGGGAGCTGTTTTTT. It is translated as CASSLPDRGYTGELFF. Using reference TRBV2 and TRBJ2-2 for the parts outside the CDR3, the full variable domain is EPEVTQTPSHQVTQMGQEVILRCVPISNHLYFYWYRQILGQKVEFLVSFYNNEISEKSEIFDDQFSVERPDGSNFTLKIRSTKLEDSAMYFCASSLPDRGYTGELFFGEGSRLTVL.

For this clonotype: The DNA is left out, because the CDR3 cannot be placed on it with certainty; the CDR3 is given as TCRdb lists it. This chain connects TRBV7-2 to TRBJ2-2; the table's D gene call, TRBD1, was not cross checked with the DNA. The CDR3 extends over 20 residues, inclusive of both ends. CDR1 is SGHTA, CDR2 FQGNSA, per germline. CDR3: CASSLAAGGAYGYTFGELFF.

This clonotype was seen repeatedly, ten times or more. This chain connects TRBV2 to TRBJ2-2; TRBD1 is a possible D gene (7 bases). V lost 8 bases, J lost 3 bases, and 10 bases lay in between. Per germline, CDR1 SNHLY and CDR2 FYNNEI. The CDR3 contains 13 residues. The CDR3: CASDREDTGELFF. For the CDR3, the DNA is TGTGCCAGCGACAGGGAGGACACCGGGGAGCTGTTTTTT.

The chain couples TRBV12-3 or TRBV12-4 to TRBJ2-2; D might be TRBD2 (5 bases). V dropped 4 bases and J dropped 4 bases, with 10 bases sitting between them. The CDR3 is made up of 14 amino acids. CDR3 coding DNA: TGTGCCAGCAGTTCTCTAGCACCCACCGGGGAGCTGTTTTTT. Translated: CASSSLAPTGELFF.

CDR3 sequence reads: CASSDHPLDSTYEQYF. CDR3 bases: TGCGCCAGCAGTGACCACCCGTTGGACAGCACCTACGAGCAGTACTTC. The V call is TRBV10-1, the J call TRBJ2-7, with D maybe TRBD1 (6 bases). CDR1 and CDR2 (germline): WNHNN, SYGVQD (reference sequence). The CDR3 covers 16 residues. V lost 3 bases and J 2 bases, leaving 17 bases between the germline ends.

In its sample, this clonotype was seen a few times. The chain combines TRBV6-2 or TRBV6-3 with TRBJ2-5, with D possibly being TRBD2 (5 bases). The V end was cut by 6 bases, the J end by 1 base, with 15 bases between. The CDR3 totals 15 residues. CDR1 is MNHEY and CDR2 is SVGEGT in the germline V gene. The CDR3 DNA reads TGTGCCAGCAGCATACTTAGCGATGGCCAAGAGACCCAGTACTTC. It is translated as CASSILSDGQETQYF.

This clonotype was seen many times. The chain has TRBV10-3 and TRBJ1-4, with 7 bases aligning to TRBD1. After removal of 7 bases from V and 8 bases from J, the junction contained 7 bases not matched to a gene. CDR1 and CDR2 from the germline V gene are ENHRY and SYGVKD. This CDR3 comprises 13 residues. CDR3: CAITQGEGEKLFF. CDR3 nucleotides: TGTGCCATCACGCAGGGGGAAGGGGAAAAACTGTTTTTT.

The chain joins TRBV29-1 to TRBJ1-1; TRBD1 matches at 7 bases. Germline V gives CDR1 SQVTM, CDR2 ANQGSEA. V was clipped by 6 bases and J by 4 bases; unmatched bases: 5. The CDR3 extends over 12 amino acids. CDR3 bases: TGCAGCGTAGCTACAGGGGCCACTGAAGCTTTCTTT. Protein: CSVATGATEAFF.

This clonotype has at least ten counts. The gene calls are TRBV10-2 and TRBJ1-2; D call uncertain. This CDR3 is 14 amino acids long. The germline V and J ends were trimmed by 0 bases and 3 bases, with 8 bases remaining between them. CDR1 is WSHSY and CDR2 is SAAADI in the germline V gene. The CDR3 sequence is CASSESGRYYGYTF. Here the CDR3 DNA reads TGCGCCAGCAGTGAGTCGGGCAGATACTATGGCTACACCTTC.

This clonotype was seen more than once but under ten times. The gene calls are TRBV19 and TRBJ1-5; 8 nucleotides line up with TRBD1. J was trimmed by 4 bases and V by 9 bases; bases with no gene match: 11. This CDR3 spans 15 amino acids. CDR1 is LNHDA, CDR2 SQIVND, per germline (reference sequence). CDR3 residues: CASAGGTGGNQPQHF. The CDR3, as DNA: TGTGCCAGCGCTGGGGGTACAGGGGGGAATCAGCCCCAGCATTTT.

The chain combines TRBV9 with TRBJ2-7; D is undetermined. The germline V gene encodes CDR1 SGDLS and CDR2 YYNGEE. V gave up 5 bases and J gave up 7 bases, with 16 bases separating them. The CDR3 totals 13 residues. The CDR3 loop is CASSLAGDWEQYF. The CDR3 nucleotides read TGTGCCAGCAGTTTGGCTGGGGATTGGGAGCAGTACTTC.

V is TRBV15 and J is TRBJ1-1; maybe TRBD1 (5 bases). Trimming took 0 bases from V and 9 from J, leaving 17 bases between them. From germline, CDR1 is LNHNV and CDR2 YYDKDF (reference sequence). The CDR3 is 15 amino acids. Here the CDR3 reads CATSRDRTRGTQAFF. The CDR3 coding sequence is TGTGCCACCAGCAGAGATAGGACACGGGGGACCCAAGCTTTCTTT.

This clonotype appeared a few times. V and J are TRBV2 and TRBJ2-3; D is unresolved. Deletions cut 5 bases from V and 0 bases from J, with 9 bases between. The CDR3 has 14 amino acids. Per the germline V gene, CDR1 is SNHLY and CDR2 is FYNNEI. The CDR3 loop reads CASSWMPSTDTQYF. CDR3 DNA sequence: TGTGCCAGCAGTTGGATGCCAAGCACAGATACGCAGTATTTT.

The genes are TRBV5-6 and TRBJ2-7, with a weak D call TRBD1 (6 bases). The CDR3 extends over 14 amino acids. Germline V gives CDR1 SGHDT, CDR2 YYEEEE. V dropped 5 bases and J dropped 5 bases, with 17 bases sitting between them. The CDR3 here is CASRQTGLANEQYF. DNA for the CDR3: TGTGCCAGCAGGCAAACAGGGCTTGCCAACGAGCAGTACTTC. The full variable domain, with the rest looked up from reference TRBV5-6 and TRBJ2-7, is DAGVTQSPTHLIKTRGQQVTLRCSPKSGHDTVSWYQQALGQGPQFIFQYYEEEERQRGNFPDRFSGHQFPNYSSELNVNALLLGDSALYLCASRQTGLANEQYFGPGTRLTVT.